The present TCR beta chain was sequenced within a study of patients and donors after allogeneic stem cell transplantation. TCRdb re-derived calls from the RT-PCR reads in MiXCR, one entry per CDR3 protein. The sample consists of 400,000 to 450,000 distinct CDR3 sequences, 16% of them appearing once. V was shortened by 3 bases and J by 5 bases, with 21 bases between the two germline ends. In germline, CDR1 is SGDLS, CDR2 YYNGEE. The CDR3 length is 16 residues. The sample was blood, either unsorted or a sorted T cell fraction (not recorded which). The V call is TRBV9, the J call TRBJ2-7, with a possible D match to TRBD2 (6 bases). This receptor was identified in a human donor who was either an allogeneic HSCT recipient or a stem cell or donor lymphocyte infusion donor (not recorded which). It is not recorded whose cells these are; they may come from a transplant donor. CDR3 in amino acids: CASSGEGGVDSDEQYF. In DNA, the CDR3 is TGTGCCAGCAGCGGCGAAGGAGGGGTAGACTCGGACGAGCAGTACTTC.